This T cell receptor beta chain originates from a study of neurological immune-mediated disorders. The study built sorted libraries from about 910,000 CD4+ or CD8+ T cells. A single record per CDR3 protein comes from TCRdb applying MiXCR to the 5' RACE reads. The repertoire holds about 14,000 distinct CDR3 sequences, with less than 15% as singletons. Germline CDR1 is LGHNA and CDR2 is YSLEER. This CDR3 is built from 16 residues. With 0 bases removed from V and 8 bases from J, the gap between germline ends came to 17 bases. This clonotype has a count of ten or more. The origin of this receptor is a female donor with HTLV-1-associated myelopathy (HAM/TSP). The genes are TRBV4-3 and TRBJ2-1, with D maybe TRBD1 (5 bases). The sequencing input was CD8+ T cells from blood. CDR3 amino acids: CASSQDSQGRAYEQFF. As DNA, the CDR3 is TGCGCCAGCAGCCAAGATAGTCAGGGAAGGGCCTATGAGCAGTTCTTC.